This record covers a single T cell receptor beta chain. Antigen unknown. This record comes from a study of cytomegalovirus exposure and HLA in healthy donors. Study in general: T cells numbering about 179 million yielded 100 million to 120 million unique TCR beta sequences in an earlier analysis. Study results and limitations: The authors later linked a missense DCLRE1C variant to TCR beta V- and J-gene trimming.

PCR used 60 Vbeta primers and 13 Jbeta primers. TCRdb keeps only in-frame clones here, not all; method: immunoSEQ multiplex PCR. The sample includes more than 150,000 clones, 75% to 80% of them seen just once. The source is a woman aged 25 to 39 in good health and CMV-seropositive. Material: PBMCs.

In nucleotides, the CDR3 is TGTGCCAGCAGCCAGGTTCGACAGGGTCTAACTGAAGCTTTCTTT. Its protein product is CASSQVRQGLTEAFF. The chain has TRBV4-2 and TRBJ1-1; TRBD1 aligns across 7 bases. V dropped 3 bases and J dropped 5; count of bases not matched to a gene: 9. This CDR3 comprises 15 residues. Germline V lookup: CDR1 LGHNA, CDR2 YNFKEQ.